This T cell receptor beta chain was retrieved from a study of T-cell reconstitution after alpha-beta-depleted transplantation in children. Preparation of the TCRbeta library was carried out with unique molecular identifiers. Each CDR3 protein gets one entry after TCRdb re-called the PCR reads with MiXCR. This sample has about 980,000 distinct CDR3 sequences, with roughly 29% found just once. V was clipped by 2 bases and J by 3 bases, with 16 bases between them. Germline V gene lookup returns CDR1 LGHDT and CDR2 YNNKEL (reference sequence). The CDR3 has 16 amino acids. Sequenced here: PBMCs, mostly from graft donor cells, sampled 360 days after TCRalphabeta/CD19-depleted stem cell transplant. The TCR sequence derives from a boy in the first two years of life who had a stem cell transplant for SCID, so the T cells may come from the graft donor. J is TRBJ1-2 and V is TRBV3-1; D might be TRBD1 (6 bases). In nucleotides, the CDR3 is TGTGCCAGCAGCCAAAGTGGGACACGGACGGACTATGGCTACACCTTC. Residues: CASSQSGTRTDYGYTF.